The source of this T cell receptor beta chain is a study of graft-versus-host responses after intestinal transplantation. Study conclusions and caveats: Allografts of patients with graft-donor T cell macrochimerism showed high graft-versus-host to host-versus-graft clone ratios.

The V end lost 6 bases, the J end lost 5 bases, and 4 bases lay between the germline ends. The length of the CDR3 is 10 residues. Per the germline V gene, CDR1 is SGHTA and CDR2 is FQGNSA. Comments on this clone: Its target is not known. In the same sample, other DNA sequences code for this CDR3.

Clones were sequenced by immunoSEQ multiplex PCR, and TCRdb holds only the in-frame ones, with some missing. The table has some 5,000 clones, roughly two thirds seen once; the top ten hold approximately 35%. The sample in question was PBMCs, obtained less than 550 days after intestinal transplant. The chain joins TRBV7-2 to TRBJ2-5; D not certain. The sequence was obtained from a human patient who received an intestinal transplant, so some T cells may come from the graft donor. CDR3 loop: CASSGETQYF. The CDR3 bases are TGTGCCAGCAGTGGGGAGACCCAGTACTTC. Filled out from reference TRBV7-2 and TRBJ2-5, the complete variable domain reads GAGVSQSPSNKVTEKGKDVELRCDPISGHTALYWYRQSLGQGLEFLIYFQGNSAPDKSGLPSDRFSAERTGGSVSTLTIQRTQQEDSAVYLCASSGETQYFGPGTRLLVL.